The rows below give T cell receptor beta chains drawn from one sample of a study of cytomegalovirus exposure and HLA in healthy donors. This table comes from immunoSEQ multiplex PCR, and its TCRdb copy is limited to in-frame clones, with some not included. The sample records approximately 130,000 clones, roughly 82% being singletons. The specimen sequenced was PBMCs. The origin of the receptors is a woman aged 18-30 years in good health and CMV-seronegative. Both conserved end residues are part of each CDR3. A D gene is named only where the DNA matches it firmly.

j_gene	d_gene	v_gene	CDR3aa
TRBJ1-5	NA	TRBV19	CAGDEGRSNQPQHF
TRBJ1-5	TRBD1	TRBV19	CASSRDRGNQPQHF
TRBJ2-7	NA	TRBV11-2	CASNSGSFYEQYF
TRBJ2-3	NA	TRBV4-2	CASSQDVARLGRTQYF
TRBJ2-5	NA	TRBV4-1	CASSLSVGETQYF
TRBJ1-1	NA	TRBV6-5	CASRLNWNTEAFF
TRBJ1-1	NA	TRBV19	CASSISGLNTEAFF
TRBJ2-7	TRBD1	TRBV18	CASSDGQGYEQYF
TRBJ2-2	NA	TRBV11-2	CASFRGGELFF
TRBJ2-7	TRBD2	TRBV29-1	CSVVLAGHYEQYF
TRBJ2-1	TRBD2	TRBV29-1	CSAERLAGASWQFF
TRBJ2-2	NA	TRBV7-2	CASSLLQPGGLFF
TRBJ1-4	NA	TRBV4-3	CASSQDGRINEKLFF
TRBJ1-2	NA	TRBV19	CASSAGGSAGYTF
TRBJ2-2	TRBD1	TRBV7-9	CASSDRDDTGELFF
TRBJ1-5	NA	TRBV10-3	CAISESGGSNQPQHF
TRBJ1-2	NA	TRBV7-2	CASSPSGTRSNYGYTF
TRBJ1-5	NA	TRBV30	CAYRVSNQPQHF
TRBJ2-7	NA	TRBV7-6	CASSLLGKTTKAEQYF
TRBJ1-1	NA	TRBV6-1	CASSPPHRYTEAFF
TRBJ1-2	TRBD1	TRBV5-1	CASSGETGGVYGYTF
TRBJ1-2	TRBD1	TRBV5-4	CASSPRGRGGYTF
TRBJ1-5	NA	TRBV18	CASSLRQREGQPQHF
TRBJ2-1	TRBD2	TRBV13	CASLSGNTYNEQFF
TRBJ1-1	NA	TRBV18	CASSSGFSATEAFF
TRBJ1-3	NA	TRBV9	CASSVRGGQGNTIYF
TRBJ1-1	NA	TRBV6-5	CASSLQGSGNTEAFF
TRBJ1-6	NA	TRBV18	CASSPPSSRGAISSYNSPLHF
TRBJ1-6	NA	TRBV21-1	CASSKVIAGGRDPISSYNSPLHF
TRBJ1-1	NA	TRBV7-6	CASSLAGHNTEAFF
TRBJ1-5	NA	TRBV18	CASSPSAGGGNQPQHF
TRBJ1-5	NA	TRBV2	CASSEGGGGNQPQHF
TRBJ2-1	NA	TRBV4-2	CASSSDPQGSEQFF
TRBJ1-3	NA	TRBV30	CAWSTSSGNTIYF
TRBJ1-1	TRBD1	TRBV5-4	CASTNDRAREAFF
TRBJ2-6	TRBD1	TRBV9	CASSATGNAGANGLTF
TRBJ2-7	NA	TRBV7-2	CASSLRGGTSYEQYF
TRBJ1-3	NA	TRBV27	CASSLGLGNTIYF